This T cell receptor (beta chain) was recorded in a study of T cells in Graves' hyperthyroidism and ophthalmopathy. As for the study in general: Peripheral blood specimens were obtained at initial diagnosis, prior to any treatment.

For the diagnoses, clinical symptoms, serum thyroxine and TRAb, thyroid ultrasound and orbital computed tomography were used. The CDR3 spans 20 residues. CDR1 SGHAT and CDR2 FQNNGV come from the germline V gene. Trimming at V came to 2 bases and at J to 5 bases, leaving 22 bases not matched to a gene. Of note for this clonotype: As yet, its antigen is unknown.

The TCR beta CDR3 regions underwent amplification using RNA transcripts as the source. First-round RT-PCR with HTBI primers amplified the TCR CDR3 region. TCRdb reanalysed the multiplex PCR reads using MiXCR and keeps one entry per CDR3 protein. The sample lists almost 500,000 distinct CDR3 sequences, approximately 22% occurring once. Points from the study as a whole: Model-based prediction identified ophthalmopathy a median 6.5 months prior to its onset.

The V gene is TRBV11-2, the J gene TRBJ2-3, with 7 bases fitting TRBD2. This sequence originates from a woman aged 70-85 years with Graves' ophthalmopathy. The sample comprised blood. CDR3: CASSLWGGGDQREVGDTQYF. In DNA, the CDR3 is TGTGCCAGCAGCTTATGGGGGGGGGGGGATCAACGGGAAGTAGGAGATACGCAGTATTTT. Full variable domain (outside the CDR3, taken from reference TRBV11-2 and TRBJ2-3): EAGVAQSPRYKIIEKRQSVAFWCNPISGHATLYWYQQILGQGPKLLIQFQNNGVVDDSQLPKDRFSAERLKGVDSTLKIQPAKLEDSAVYLCASSLWGGGDQREVGDTQYFGPGTRLTVL.